This T cell receptor beta chain appears in the sequencing data of a study (dated by TCRdb to the early 2010s). As to this clonotype: The clone's antigen remains unknown. Base-call qualities are not available, and no considerably larger clone is one nucleotide away.

Sequencer: Illumina Genome Analyzer IIx. TCRdb cleaned the public reads at Q25 with fastp, built clones with MiXCR and kept in-frame beta chains. Rows are combined by CDR3 protein, so each entry shows the most common genes and DNA. Within this sample are some 15,000 distinct CDR3 sequences, with 30% to 45% of them counted one time only. The ten largest clones take up about 16% of the sample. V ends up 0 bases short and J 7 bases short, with an unmatched junction base count of 6. Per the germline V gene, LGHNA is the CDR1 and YSLEER is the CDR2. CDR3 length: 16 amino acids, cysteine to phenylalanine. The sequence is cut down to CDR3 DNA, 48 bases in frame from base 1.

The V and J segments used are TRBV4-3 and TRBJ2-4; TRBD1 matches 10 bases in the middle. This receptor was identified in a human donor. Sequencing used blood. The CDR3 reads as follows: CASSQDLGDRGNIQYF. The sequenced DNA is TGCGCCAGCAGCCAAGATCTTGGGGACAGGGGTAACATTCAGTACTTC.